The 29 T cell receptor beta chains in this list originate from one sample, sequenced in a study of blood T cell repertoires in COVID-19. Sequencing was performed with immunoSEQ multiplex PCR; in TCRdb, only in-frame clones are kept and a portion is missing. The sample lists approximately 300,000 clones; roughly 90% were seen once. The sample consisted of PBMCs or T cells enriched from blood (not recorded which). The receptors were gathered from a woman between 25 and 40 years old who had recovered from COVID-19.

J is TRBJ2-1 and V is TRBV24-1; perhaps TRBD2 as D (6 bases). Germline-derived CDR1 and CDR2 are KGHDR and SFDVKD. V lost 0 bases and J lost 8, with 22 bases in between. The CDR3 consists of 18 residues. CDR3 nucleotides: TGTGCCACCAGTGATTTGCGGGGCGGAGCGGGTCCTTTGTATGAGCAGTTCTTC. This translates into CATSDLRGGAGPLYEQFF.

The chain carries TRBV4-1 and TRBJ1-5; no reliable D call. Trimming cost V 0 bases and J 5 bases, with 11 bases left between them. Germline V CDR1 and CDR2: MGHRA, YSYEKL. The CDR3 has 15 residues. The DNA of the CDR3 is TGCGCCAGCAGCCAAGAAGGTAACAGCTATCAGCCCCAGCATTTT. Residues: CASSQEGNSYQPQHF.

V is TRBV20-1 and J is TRBJ2-1; TRBD2 matches 9 bases. Per germline, CDR1 DFQATT and CDR2 SNEGSKA (reference sequence). J lost 3 bases, V lost 3 bases, and 3 bases had no gene match. The length of the CDR3 is 14 residues. This chain's CDR3 is CSASIAGVYNEQFF. CDR3 DNA sequence: TGCAGTGCTAGTATAGCGGGAGTCTACAATGAGCAGTTCTTC.

This sequence joins TRBV7-6 and TRBJ2-7, with a possible D match to TRBD2 (6 bases). Germline V gene sequence: CDR1 SGHVS, CDR2 FNYEAQ. V dropped 2 bases and J dropped 3 bases, with 11 bases sitting between them. This CDR3 has 14 residues. Here the CDR3 reads CASSLHGSSYEQYF. CDR3 sequence (DNA): TGTGCCAGCAGCTTACACGGGAGTAGCTACGAGCAGTACTTC.

This clone was seen a few times. V gene TRBV13 combines with J gene TRBJ1-1; 7 positions agree with TRBD1. CDR3 size: 14 residues. Losses at the gene ends were 5 bases for V and 5 bases for J; bases not matched to a gene: 8. Germline assignment: CDR1 PRHDT and CDR2 FYEKMQ (reference sequence). In nucleotides, the CDR3 is TGTGCCAGCAGCACCAGGACAGGCCCGACTGAAGCTTTCTTT. This encodes CASSTRTGPTEAFF.

The V call is TRBV6-5, the J call TRBJ2-1; 14 nucleotides match TRBD2. From germline, CDR1 is MNHEY and CDR2 SVGAGI. The CDR3 totals 14 residues. The V gene end was trimmed by 10 bases and the J gene end by 10 bases; junction bases not matched to a gene: 9. The CDR3 is CATQRGTSGGEQFF. Written as DNA, the CDR3 is TGTGCCACCCAGAGAGGGACTAGCGGGGGAGAGCAGTTCTTC.

For the CDR3, the DNA is TGTGCCAGTAGTATAGAGGGACAGGGCTACGAGCAGTACTTC. Translation gives CASSIEGQGYEQYF. This chain links TRBV19 with TRBJ2-7; 9 bases are a match to TRBD1. The J segment lost 3 bases and the V segment lost 0 bases, leaving 0 bases of the junction unmatched. Germline V CDR1 and CDR2: LNHDA, SQIVND (reference sequence). The CDR3 is 14 amino acids.

The V and J genes are TRBV6-4 and TRBJ2-2; the D gene is possibly TRBD1 (6 bases). The CDR3 consists of 14 residues. Looked up from germline, CDR1 is MRHNA and CDR2 is SNTAGT. Trimming left V 6 bases short and J 4 bases short, with 12 bases between. The CDR3: CASRGQGITGELFF. The CDR3 DNA reads TGTGCCAGCAGAGGGCAGGGGATCACCGGGGAGCTGTTTTTT.

This sequence joins TRBV6-2 or TRBV6-3 and TRBJ2-7; no clear D gene. Germline values: CDR1 MNHEY, CDR2 SVGEGT. This CDR3 spans 14 amino acids. V lost 6 bases to trimming and J lost 1 base, with 13 bases between them. The CDR3 loop is CASSPRSLSYEQYF. CDR3 DNA sequence: TGTGCCAGCAGCCCCCGATCACTATCCTACGAGCAGTACTTC.

The V call is TRBV9, the J call TRBJ2-1; 10 bases fit TRBD2. The CDR3 sequence is 15 residues long. In germline, CDR1 is SGDLS, CDR2 YYNGEE. After removal of 2 bases from V and 7 bases from J, the junction contained 6 bases not matched to a gene. CDR3 DNA: TGTGCCAGCAGCGTTCTAGCGGGAGTTAAGAATGAGCAGTTCTTC. Amino acids: CASSVLAGVKNEQFF.

The J gene is TRBJ1-5, the V gene TRBV3-1 (or the pseudogene TRBV3-2); D gene ambiguous. The CDR3 is 14 residues long. From germline, CDR1 is LGHDT and CDR2 YNNKEL (reference sequence). Trimming removed 1 base from V and 7 bases from J, with 11 bases in between. The CDR3 loop reads CASSQGQSLQPQHF. The CDR3 DNA reads as TGTGCCAGCAGCCAAGGGCAGTCACTACAGCCCCAGCATTTT.

This chain links TRBV7-2 with TRBJ2-7, with D maybe TRBD2 (6 bases). Germline CDR1 SGHTA, CDR2 FQGNSA. The CDR3 extends over 15 amino acids. The ends were cut back, 5 bases at V and 0 bases at J, with 14 bases in the middle. The CDR3 here is CASSQGGVSSYEQYF. CDR3 sequence (DNA): TGTGCCAGCAGCCAGGGCGGGGTTAGCTCCTACGAGCAGTACTTC.

V usage is TRBV28 and J usage is TRBJ1-1; 7 nucleotides agree with TRBD1. The V and J ends lost 2 bases and 2 bases, in that order; junction bases with no gene match: 8. The CDR3 contains 16 residues. The germline V gene encodes CDR1 MDHEN and CDR2 SYDVKM. The CDR3 reads CASSLVGRGINTEAFF. Here the CDR3 DNA reads TGTGCCAGCAGTTTAGTGGGCAGGGGGATAAACACTGAAGCTTTCTTT.

This rearrangement joins TRBV5-1 to TRBJ2-1; no clear D gene. This CDR3 contains 13 residues. V lost 2 bases and J 9 bases, leaving 12 bases between the germline ends. Germline CDR1 reads SGHRS; CDR2 reads YFSETQ. Here the CDR3 DNA reads TGCGCCAGCAGCTTAGAATCGCGGAGTGAGCAGTTCTTC. The encoded protein is CASSLESRSEQFF.

This clone was seen once. This CDR3 reads CASSLGGHTDTQYF. The CDR3 DNA is TGTGCCAGCAGCTTAGGGGGGCATACAGATACGCAGTATTTT. The chain employs TRBV11-3 and TRBJ2-3; perhaps TRBD1 as D (6 bases). This CDR3 region has 14 residues. The V and J ends lost 1 base and 3 bases respectively, with 8 bases between them. CDR1 is SGHNT, CDR2 YENEEA, per germline.

The V call is TRBV2, the J call TRBJ2-1; 10 nucleotides line up with TRBD2. The CDR3 length is 16 residues. V dropped 5 bases and J dropped 7; count of bases not matched to a gene: 11. In germline, CDR1 is SNHLY, CDR2 FYNNEI. As DNA, the CDR3 is TGTGCCAGCAGTACCCGGGTTAAGCGGGGGGGGAATGAGCAGTTCTTC. It translates to CASSTRVKRGGNEQFF.

This clone was counted once. The V call is TRBV30, the J call TRBJ1-6; D perhaps matches TRBD1 (5 bases). With 3 bases removed from V and 9 bases from J, the gap between germline ends came to 18 bases. The CDR3 spans 15 residues. CDR1 is GTSNPN, CDR2 SVGIG, per germline (reference sequence). CDR3 coding DNA: TGTGCCTGGAGGGGACGGGGGAAAGAGACTTCACCCCTCCACTTT. Translation: CAWRGRGKETSPLHF. The entire variable domain, with the rest obtained from reference TRBV30 and TRBJ1-6, is as follows: SQTIHQWPATLVQPVGSPLSLECTVEGTSNPNLYWYRQAAGRGLQLLFYSVGIGQISSEVPQNLSASRPQDRQFILSSKKLLLSDSGFYLCAWRGRGKETSPLHFGNGTRLTVT.

The DNA for the CDR3 is TGTGCCAGCTCACCAGGGACAGGAGCAACTAATGAAAAACTGTTTTTT. It yields the protein CASSPGTGATNEKLFF. This chain joins TRBV18 and TRBJ1-4; the match to TRBD1 covers 8 bases. This CDR3 is built from 16 residues. The V gene end was trimmed by 2 bases and the J gene end by 0 bases; junction bases not matched to a gene: 2. Germline CDR1 reads KGHSH; CDR2 reads LQKENI.

The chain employs TRBV6-5 and TRBJ2-2, with D perhaps TRBD1 (5 bases). Trimming took off 6 bases at V and 4 bases at J, with 15 bases between the two ends. The CDR3 has 15 residues. The germline gives CDR1 MNHEY, CDR2 SVGAGI. Written as DNA, the CDR3 is TGTGCCAGCAGAGTCAGGGAAGAGACCACCGGGGAGCTGTTTTTT. The encoded protein is CASRVREETTGELFF.

Concerning this clone itself: The sample has other DNA sequences that encode this CDR3 too. The chain couples TRBV18 to TRBJ1-1; 8 nucleotides match TRBD1. CDR1 and CDR2 from the germline V gene are KGHSH and LQKENI. J was trimmed by 0 bases and V by 3 bases; bases with no gene match: 6. CDR3 length: 16 residues. The chain's CDR3 is CASSPLRTGLNTEAFF. CDR3 nucleotides: TGTGCCAGCTCACCTCTCCGGACAGGGCTGAACACTGAAGCTTTCTTT.

The chain has TRBV9 and TRBJ2-5, with 7 bases lining up with TRBD2. CDR1 is SGDLS, CDR2 YYNGEE, per germline. J gave up 1 base and V 3 bases, and 9 bases lay outside the gene matches. The CDR3 length is 16 residues. In DNA form, the CDR3 reads TGTGCCAGCAGCGCCCGAATCTCTAGCGGCCAAGAGACCCAGTACTTC. Translation gives CASSARISSGQETQYF.

The V gene is TRBV5-1, the J gene TRBJ1-4, with D unclear. From germline, CDR1 is SGHRS and CDR2 YFSETQ. The CDR3 runs 15 residues. With 0 bases removed from V and 8 bases from J, the gap between germline ends came to 14 bases. The CDR3: CASSLGGEKSEKLFF. The CDR3 coding sequence is TGCGCCAGCAGCTTGGGCGGGGAAAAGAGCGAAAAACTGTTTTTT.

The rearrangement uses TRBV11-2 and TRBJ2-1, with 11 bases that match TRBD2. The junction had 14 bases not matched to a gene; V was cut back by 1 base and J by 6 bases. CDR3 size: 19 residues. Germline values: CDR1 SGHAT, CDR2 FQNNGV. CDR3 loop: CASSLAFRSGLAGSNEQFF. CDR3 bases: TGTGCCAGCAGCTTAGCTTTTAGGAGTGGACTAGCGGGTAGCAATGAGCAGTTCTTC.

The rearrangement uses TRBV7-6 and TRBJ2-5; 10 bases align to TRBD1. J was trimmed by 5 bases and V by 6 bases; bases with no gene match: 9. There are 15 residues in the CDR3. Germline CDR1 reads SGHVS; CDR2 reads FNYEAQ. CDR3 sequence: CASSNHLGQGETQYF. CDR3 nucleotide sequence: TGTGCCAGCAGTAACCACCTGGGACAGGGGGAGACCCAGTACTTC. The variable domain in full, with the rest retrieved from reference TRBV7-6 and TRBJ2-5, is GAGVSQSPRYKVTKRGQDVALRCDPISGHVSLYWYRQALGQGPEFLTYFNYEAQQDKSGLPNDRFSAERPEGSISTLTIQRTEQRDSAMYRCASSNHLGQGETQYFGPGTRLLVL.

The chain carries TRBV27 and TRBJ2-3; no reliable D call. CDR1 MNHEY and CDR2 SMNVEV come from the germline V gene (reference sequence). V lost 6 bases to trimming and J lost 2 bases, with 6 bases between them. The CDR3 loop spans 12 amino acids. CDR3 sequence reads: CASRSPTDTQYF. The CDR3, as DNA: TGTGCCAGCAGGAGTCCCACAGATACGCAGTATTTT.

The chain links TRBV3-1 (or the pseudogene TRBV3-2) to TRBJ2-5, with 8 positions matching TRBD2. The CDR3 is 13 residues long. The germline V gene has CDR1 LGHDT and CDR2 YNNKEL (reference sequence). The V gene end was trimmed by 6 bases and the J gene end by 5 bases; junction bases not matched to a gene: 5. CDR3 DNA sequence: TGTGCCAGCAGTCAGACTAGCGACGAGACCCAGTACTTC. It specifies CASSQTSDETQYF.

The genes are TRBV14 and TRBJ2-7; TRBD2 matches 7 bases. Trimming cost V 3 bases and J 9 bases; bases outside gene matches: 11. Germline-derived CDR1 and CDR2 are SGHDN and FVKESK. This CDR3 has 14 amino acids. DNA of the CDR3: TGTGCCAGCAGCCAGACAAGCGGGGCGTCAGGGCAGTACTTC. Protein product: CASSQTSGASGQYF.

The chain recombines TRBV20-1 with TRBJ2-3; 7 nucleotides line up with TRBD2. This CDR3 has 18 residues. V was pared by 3 bases and J by 0 bases, with 15 bases of the junction left unmatched. Germline CDR1 DFQATT, CDR2 SNEGSKA (reference sequence). As DNA, the CDR3 is TGCAGTGCTAGTGGTCCAGCGGGGCCAACCACAAGCACAGATACGCAGTATTTT. Its protein is CSASGPAGPTTSTDTQYF.

The V gene is TRBV29-1, the J gene TRBJ2-7, with D possibly being TRBD1 (6 bases). V lost 6 bases and J lost 1, with 10 bases in between. Germline assignment: CDR1 SQVTM and CDR2 ANQGSEA. CDR3 length: 12 residues. The CDR3 coding sequence is TGCAGCGTACCGGGACATTCCTACGAGCAGTACTTC. Its protein is CSVPGHSYEQYF.